This is a list of T cell receptor beta chains from one sample in a study of beta chain features in type 1 diabetes. Sequenced by immunoSEQ multiplex PCR; TCRdb stores in-frame clones only, minus some. This sample yields more than 550,000 clones, of which roughly an eighth are seen a single time; roughly 0.04% belongs to the top ten. The sequencing input was naive CD4+ T cells from blood. These receptors were taken from a man aged 18 to 29 with type 1 diabetes. Both conserved end residues are part of each CDR3. A D gene is named only where the DNA matches it firmly. Part of the rows lack a size; the others show once, few, many or a class for expanded clones.

V gene	clone size	D gene	J gene	CDR3 protein	CDR3 DNA
TRBV7-2	NA	NA	TRBJ2-3	CASSPYFRDPTQYF	TGTGCCAGCAGCCCCTACTTCCGGGATCCTACGCAGTATTTT
TRBV14	NA	NA	TRBJ2-1	CASSQGGSGVNEQFF	TGTGCCAGCAGCCAAGGTGGATCGGGGGTAAATGAGCAGTTCTTC
TRBV30	NA	NA	TRBJ1-2	CAWSVAGFYGYTF	TGTGCCTGGAGCGTGGCAGGCTTCTATGGCTACACCTTC
TRBV29-1	few	TRBD2	TRBJ2-5	CSGTGTSGLRTGLETQYF	TGCAGCGGTACCGGGACTAGCGGTCTCCGAACAGGGTTGGAGACCCAGTACTTC
TRBV30	NA	NA	TRBJ2-7	CAWSAPGYEQYF	TGTGCCTGGAGTGCCCCGGGCTACGAGCAGTACTTC
TRBV7-9	few	NA	TRBJ1-4	CASSFRDATNEKLFF	TGTGCCAGCAGCTTCAGGGACGCAACTAATGAAAAACTGTTTTTT
TRBV2	few	NA	TRBJ2-3	CASSASVSRGLDTQYF	TGTGCCAGCAGCGCCTCGGTGTCTAGGGGATTAGATACGCAGTATTTT
TRBV18	few	NA	TRBJ1-1	CASSQTTLKGSEAFF	TGTGCCAGCTCACAGACGACCCTCAAGGGCTCTGAAGCTTTCTTT
TRBV20-1	NA	NA	TRBJ1-1	CSARGNTEAFF	TGCAGTGCTAGGGGAAACACTGAAGCTTTCTTT
TRBV19	NA	TRBD1	TRBJ1-2	CASSTQGTGANYGYTF	TGTGCCAGTAGTACCCAGGGGACAGGGGCGAACTATGGCTACACCTTC
TRBV4-3	NA	TRBD2	TRBJ2-3	CASSVFGGAGTDTQYF	TGCGCCAGCAGCGTATTCGGGGGGGCGGGCACAGATACGCAGTATTTT
TRBV10-2	few	TRBD1	TRBJ1-2	CASRPTGGNYGYTF	TGCGCCAGCAGGCCGACAGGGGGGAACTATGGCTACACCTTC
TRBV18	few	NA	TRBJ2-4	CASSQDGSKNIQYF	TGTGCCAGCTCCCAAGACGGATCCAAAAACATTCAGTACTTC
TRBV19	NA	NA	TRBJ2-3	CASSIHLTDTQYF	TGTGCCAGTAGTATCCATCTCACAGATACGCAGTATTTT
TRBV30	NA	NA	TRBJ1-6	CAWSGPGLLVPLHF	TGTGCCTGGAGTGGACCCGGCCTTCTTGTACCCCTCCACTTT
TRBV6-5	few	NA	TRBJ2-7	CASSSESVYEQYF	TGTGCCAGCAGTTCCGAGTCCGTCTACGAGCAGTACTTC
TRBV30	few	NA	TRBJ2-7	CAWSPLAYEQYF	TGTGCCTGGAGTCCCCTAGCCTACGAGCAGTACTTC
TRBV5-4	NA	TRBD2	TRBJ2-2	CASSLSVAGVAGELFF	TGTGCCAGCAGCTTGTCAGTAGCGGGAGTGGCCGGGGAGCTGTTTTTT
TRBV5-1	NA	NA	TRBJ2-3	CASSLARPTDTQYF	TGCGCCAGCAGCTTGGCTAGGCCTACAGATACGCAGTATTTT
TRBV10-3	few	NA	TRBJ1-1	CATRGKTEAFF	TGTGCCACCCGGGGGAAGACTGAAGCTTTCTTT
TRBV29-1	NA	NA	TRBJ2-7	CSVARPTGGEQYF	TGCAGCGTTGCACGACCGACTGGGGGGGAGCAGTACTTC
TRBV5-4	NA	NA	TRBJ2-6	CASSPRGSGANVLTF	TGTGCCAGCAGCCCGAGGGGGAGTGGGGCCAACGTCCTGACTTTC
TRBV6-5	few	TRBD1	TRBJ2-7	CASSTRGKAYEQYF	TGTGCCAGCAGTACCAGGGGGAAGGCCTACGAGCAGTACTTC
TRBV29-1	few	NA	TRBJ1-5	CSVGQASNQPQHF	TGCAGCGTCGGGCAGGCTAGCAATCAGCCCCAGCATTTT
TRBV20-1	NA	NA	TRBJ2-3	CSARDTQYF	TGCAGTGCAAGGGATACGCAGTATTTT
TRBV6-5	NA	TRBD1	TRBJ2-7	CASGRDRAYEQYF	TGTGCCAGCGGTCGGGACAGGGCCTACGAGCAGTACTTC
TRBV18	few	NA	TRBJ2-5	CASSPDDIKTQYF	TGTGCCAGCTCCCCCGATGATATTAAGACCCAGTACTTC
TRBV18	few	TRBD1	TRBJ2-7	CASSPDRGHYEQYF	TGTGCCAGCTCACCCGACAGGGGGCACTACGAGCAGTACTTC
TRBV6-5	few	TRBD2	TRBJ2-3	CASSLAGQDTQYF	TGTGCCAGCAGCTTAGCGGGTCAAGATACGCAGTATTTT
TRBV7-9	few	TRBD1	TRBJ2-7	CASSLLPTGNGYEQYF	TGTGCCAGCAGCTTGCTACCGACAGGGAACGGGTACGAGCAGTACTTC
TRBV30	NA	NA	TRBJ2-7	CAWSRRNEQYF	TGTGCCTGGAGTCGAAGGAACGAGCAGTACTTC
TRBV5-1	NA	NA	TRBJ1-2	CASSSGRGAPAPTGF	TGCGCCAGCAGCTCGGGAAGGGGGGCCCCAGCGCCCACAGGCTTC
TRBV11-3	few	TRBD1	TRBJ2-7	CASSRGQSSYEQYF	TGTGCCAGCAGCAGGGGACAGTCCTCCTACGAGCAGTACTTC
TRBV2	NA	TRBD1	TRBJ2-5	CASSRPTGPETQYF	TGTGCCAGCAGCCGACCGACAGGGCCAGAGACCCAGTACTTC
TRBV19	NA	TRBD1	TRBJ1-5	CASSGQGLMSNQPQHF	TGTGCCAGTAGCGGACAGGGGTTGATGAGCAATCAGCCCCAGCATTTT
TRBV7-3	NA	NA	TRBJ1-1	CASSLTGANTEAFF	TGTGCCAGCAGCTTAACAGGGGCCAACACTGAAGCTTTCTTT
TRBV29-1	few	TRBD2	TRBJ2-5	CSALLAGGETQYF	TGCAGCGCCCTTCTAGCGGGGGGCGAGACCCAGTACTTC